Reported below is one T cell receptor beta chain. The germline V gene has CDR1 KGHSH and CDR2 LQKENI. Trimming removed 0 bases at V and 2 bases at J, with 2 bases between. The CDR3 has 13 amino acids. Profiled with immunoSEQ multiplex PCR; TCRdb holds only in-frame clones, not every one. The profile shows tens of thousands of clones, about 88% of them singletons. The entry originates in a study of OX40 agonist ivuxolimab in advanced cancers. Study in general: Averaging about 60 years in age, with a range of about 23 to 79, the cohort was more than 75% male.

Anyone with autoimmune disease history or systemic immunosuppression was excluded. Sampling of blood occurred at baseline, cycle 4 day 1, and cycle 7 day 1. This chain uses TRBV18 with TRBJ1-3; D is undetermined. The source is an adult with an advanced solid tumor such as melanoma, head and neck, liver or kidney cancer. The sequencing here drew on CD4+ or CD8+ T cells sorted from blood, taken in a trial of the OX40 agonist ivuxolimab. The CDR3 sequence is CASSPPAGNTIYF. The CDR3 region has the DNA TGTGCCAGCTCACCACCGGCTGGAAACACCATATATTTT.